This T cell receptor (beta chain) stems from a study of cytomegalovirus exposure and HLA in healthy donors. Study-level findings and limits: TCR beta chains associated with HLA were, in a later analysis, more clonally expanded than equally common others.

As to this clone: Its matching antigen is unknown.

After removal of 6 bases from V and 3 bases from J, the junction contained 13 bases not matched to a gene. Germline CDR1 and CDR2: SGHVS and FQNEAQ. This CDR3 comprises 16 residues. This PCR relied on a set of 60 Vbeta primers and 13 Jbeta primers. The table came from immunoSEQ multiplex PCR; TCRdb's copy has only in-frame clones and leaves some out. The repertoire holds approximately 210,000 clones, with roughly 80% as singletons. The TCR was taken from a woman aged 45-65 years in good health and CMV-seronegative. Sequencing input: PBMCs. The rearrangement joins TRBV7-8 to TRBJ1-1, with 7 bases aligning to TRBD1. The CDR3 nucleotides are TGTGCCAGCAGTTTAAGGAGACAGGGCACGTACACTGAAGCTTTCTTT. It encodes CASSLRRQGTYTEAFF.